The sequence of this T cell receptor beta chain was determined in a study of T cells in Graves' hyperthyroidism and ophthalmopathy. The study's findings and limits: In simple terms, a model built on 13 V-J features told ophthalmopathy apart from stable hyperthyroidism.

The TCR beta CDR3 regions underwent amplification using RNA transcripts as the source. TCR CDR3 regions were first amplified by RT-PCR with HTBI primers. TCRdb re-called the multiplex PCR reads through MiXCR, storing one row per CDR3 protein. The table lists more than 300,000 distinct CDR3 sequences, about 12% of them singletons. Remarks on this clonotype: Its specificity is unknown.

Graves' hyperthyroidism was deemed stable given no ophthalmopathy progression within 18 months. Every diagnosis used clinical symptoms, serum thyroxine and TRAb, thyroid ultrasound and orbital computed tomography. Sequencing was carried out using blood. The TCR comes from a woman younger than 35 with Graves' hyperthyroidism.

The CDR3 sequence: CSAHYPAGGPETQYF. The CDR3 bases are TGCAGTGCTCATTACCCAGCGGGGGGTCCAGAGACCCAGTACTTC. The chain combines TRBV20-1 with TRBJ2-5; 9 nucleotides agree with TRBD2. Germline-derived CDR1 and CDR2 are DFQATT and SNEGSKA (reference sequence). This CDR3 region has 15 residues. Trimming cost V 5 bases and J 4 bases; bases outside gene matches: 11.